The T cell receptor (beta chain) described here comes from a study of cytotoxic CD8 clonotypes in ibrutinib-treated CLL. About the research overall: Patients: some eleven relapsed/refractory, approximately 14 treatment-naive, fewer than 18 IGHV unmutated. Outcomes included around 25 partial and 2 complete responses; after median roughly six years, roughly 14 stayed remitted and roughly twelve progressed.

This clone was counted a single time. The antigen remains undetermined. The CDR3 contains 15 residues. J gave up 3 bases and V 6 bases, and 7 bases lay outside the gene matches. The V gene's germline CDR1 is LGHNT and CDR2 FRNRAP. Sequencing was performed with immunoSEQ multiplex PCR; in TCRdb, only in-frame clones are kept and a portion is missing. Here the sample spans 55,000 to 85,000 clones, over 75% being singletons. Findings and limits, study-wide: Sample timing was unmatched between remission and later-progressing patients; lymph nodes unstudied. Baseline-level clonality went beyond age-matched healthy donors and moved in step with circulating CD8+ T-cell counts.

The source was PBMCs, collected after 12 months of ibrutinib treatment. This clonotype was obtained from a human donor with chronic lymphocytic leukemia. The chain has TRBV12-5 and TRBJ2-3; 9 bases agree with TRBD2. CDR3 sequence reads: CASGPGLAGTDTQYF. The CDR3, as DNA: TGTGCTAGTGGCCCCGGCCTAGCGGGAACAGATACGCAGTATTTT.